This T cell receptor (beta chain) stems from a study of T-cell memory formation after mild COVID-19. About the study: Clusters were largely donor specific. Study-level points and caveats: Some clones that responded were present in memory (sampled pre-infection), which suggests cross-reactive memory joined. Clones that contracted clustered mainly in CM and EM if CD4+ and in EMRA if CD8+. A balance of CD4 and CD8 characterized clones contracting day 15 to 85, whereas later expanders leaned CD4+.

To note about this clonotype: Antigen specificity is unknown.

The V gene's germline CDR1 is SGHRS and CDR2 YFSETQ. This CDR3 is built from 15 residues. V shed 2 bases and J shed 5 bases, with 14 bases lying between them. MiXCR, applied by TCRdb to the 5' RACE reads, yields one record per CDR3 protein. The table lists roughly 600,000 distinct CDR3 sequences, roughly 18% of them singletons. The sequence derives from an adult woman who had mild COVID-19 (a few samples of this study predate the infection). Cell type and time point are not known. V gene TRBV5-1 combines with J gene TRBJ2-1; possibly TRBD1 for D (5 bases). The sample was PBMCs or a T cell subset sorted from them (not recorded which). CDR3 nucleotide sequence: TGCGCCAGCAGCTTTAGGGGCCGCGTCAACAATGAGCAGTTCTTC. Residues: CASSFRGRVNNEQFF.